This is a list of T cell receptor beta chains from one sample in a study of blood T cell repertoires in COVID-19. Clones were sequenced by immunoSEQ multiplex PCR, and TCRdb holds only the in-frame ones, with some missing. The sample yields about 100,000 clones, 80% seen once. Sequences were obtained from peripheral blood. These receptors originate from a man in his sixties or seventies with active or convalescent COVID-19. Each CDR3 is given with its conserved first and last residue. D genes are given only for firm matches. For some rows the clone size is stated as once, few or many, or as a class when expanded; others skip it.

v_call: TRBV27; j_call: TRBJ2-7; clone_size: .; d_call: TRBD1; cdr3_nt: TGTGCCAGCAGTTTAAGGCAGGGGGCGTCCTACGAGCAGTACTTC; cdr3_aa: CASSLRQGASYEQYF
v_call: TRBV4-1; j_call: TRBJ2-7; clone_size: .; d_call: TRBD1; cdr3_nt: TGCGCCAGCAGCCAAGCTTTAGGGACAGGGAACGAGCAGTACTTC; cdr3_aa: CASSQALGTGNEQYF
v_call: TRBV20-1; j_call: TRBJ2-1; clone_size: .; d_call: .; cdr3_nt: TGCAGTGCTAGGGTCCGGTCGGGGTGGTTCTTC; cdr3_aa: CSARVRSGWFF
v_call: TRBV7-2; j_call: TRBJ2-3; clone_size: .; d_call: TRBD1; cdr3_nt: TGTGCCAGCAGCCTCACTTTGACAGGGTTCGCAGATACGCAGTATTTT; cdr3_aa: CASSLTLTGFADTQYF
v_call: TRBV4-3; j_call: TRBJ1-2; clone_size: .; d_call: .; cdr3_nt: TGCGCCAGCAGCCAAGATTCCCAGGAGGGCTATGGCTACACCTTC; cdr3_aa: CASSQDSQEGYGYTF
v_call: TRBV5-1; j_call: TRBJ1-2; clone_size: .; d_call: .; cdr3_nt: TGCGCCAGCAGATCCCAGGACACTTGGTATGGCTACACCTTC; cdr3_aa: CASRSQDTWYGYTF
v_call: TRBV2; j_call: TRBJ1-1; clone_size: .; d_call: .; cdr3_nt: TGTGCCAGCAGTGCCGACAGGCAGAGCACTGAAGCTTTCTTT; cdr3_aa: CASSADRQSTEAFF
v_call: TRBV5-6; j_call: TRBJ2-3; clone_size: .; d_call: .; cdr3_nt: TGTGCCAGCAGCCCAGTGCGGAGCACAGATACGCAGTATTTT; cdr3_aa: CASSPVRSTDTQYF
v_call: TRBV29-1; j_call: TRBJ2-3; clone_size: .; d_call: TRBD2; cdr3_nt: TGCAGCGTTCCACTAGCGGGGGTCACAGATACGCAGTATTTT; cdr3_aa: CSVPLAGVTDTQYF
v_call: TRBV14; j_call: TRBJ1-1; clone_size: .; d_call: TRBD1; cdr3_nt: TGTGCCAGCAGCCAGATGGACAGGGGCGAGGGAGCTTTCTTT; cdr3_aa: CASSQMDRGEGAFF
v_call: TRBV12-3/TRBV12-4; j_call: TRBJ1-3; clone_size: .; d_call: .; cdr3_nt: TGTGCCAGCACCCCGATTCCCGGGGACACCATATATTTT; cdr3_aa: CASTPIPGDTIYF
v_call: TRBV19; j_call: TRBJ1-5; clone_size: .; d_call: TRBD1; cdr3_nt: TGTGCCAGTAGTCTCTCCGGGACAGGGGGGTATCAGCCCCAGCATTTT; cdr3_aa: CASSLSGTGGYQPQHF
v_call: TRBV9; j_call: TRBJ1-2; clone_size: .; d_call: TRBD1; cdr3_nt: TGTGCCAGCATACGTTCTCCGGGACAGAACTATGGCTACACCTTC; cdr3_aa: CASIRSPGQNYGYTF
v_call: TRBV6-2/TRBV6-3; j_call: TRBJ1-5; clone_size: .; d_call: TRBD1; cdr3_nt: TGTGCCAGCAGCCTCGGACAGGCCTCTCAGGCGGAGCCCCAGCATTTT; cdr3_aa: CASSLGQASQAEPQHF
v_call: TRBV29-1; j_call: TRBJ2-7; clone_size: .; d_call: TRBD1; cdr3_nt: TGCAGCGTTTCGGCAGGGGGCTACGAGCAGTACTTC; cdr3_aa: CSVSAGGYEQYF
v_call: TRBV7-9; j_call: TRBJ1-2; clone_size: .; d_call: TRBD1; cdr3_nt: TGTGCCAGCAGCTTTTTACAGGGGTTCCTTAACTATGGCTACACCTTC; cdr3_aa: CASSFLQGFLNYGYTF
v_call: TRBV21-1; j_call: TRBJ1-1; clone_size: .; d_call: .; cdr3_nt: TGTGCCAGCAGCAAGGAGGGAGGGGCAATGAACATTGAAGCTTTCTTT; cdr3_aa: CASSKEGGAMNIEAFF
v_call: TRBV19; j_call: TRBJ2-3; clone_size: few; d_call: .; cdr3_nt: TGTGCCAGTAGCCTGGGGGGAGTGGTCACAGATACGCAGTATTTT; cdr3_aa: CASSLGGVVTDTQYF
v_call: TRBV4-3; j_call: TRBJ2-2; clone_size: few; d_call: .; cdr3_nt: TGCGCCAGCAGCCACGCCACTAGCAGCGGGGAGCTGTTTTTT; cdr3_aa: CASSHATSSGELFF
v_call: TRBV6-6; j_call: TRBJ2-2; clone_size: .; d_call: .; cdr3_nt: TGTGCCAGCAGGCCCGCGGGAAGCGCGAAAACCGGGGAGCTGTTTTTT; cdr3_aa: CASRPAGSAKTGELFF
v_call: TRBV4-2; j_call: TRBJ1-5; clone_size: .; d_call: TRBD1; cdr3_nt: TGTGCCAGCAGCCAAGGGGGACAGGCCGATCAGCCCCAGCATTTT; cdr3_aa: CASSQGGQADQPQHF
v_call: TRBV19; j_call: TRBJ1-5; clone_size: .; d_call: .; cdr3_nt: TGTGCCAGTAGAGCAGGGGCAGGGGTACAGCCCCAGCATTTT; cdr3_aa: CASRAGAGVQPQHF
v_call: TRBV15; j_call: TRBJ1-1; clone_size: .; d_call: .; cdr3_nt: TGTGCCACCAGCAGAGACGGTAAAATGAACACTGAAGCTTTCTTT; cdr3_aa: CATSRDGKMNTEAFF
v_call: TRBV6-5; j_call: TRBJ1-1; clone_size: .; d_call: .; cdr3_nt: TGTGCCAGCAGTTACAGGCGGATGAACACTGAAGCTTTCTTT; cdr3_aa: CASSYRRMNTEAFF
v_call: TRBV28; j_call: TRBJ1-1; clone_size: few; d_call: TRBD1; cdr3_nt: TGTGCCAGCAGAATCACGGGACAGGGGGCGTTTTCTGAAGCTTTCTTT; cdr3_aa: CASRITGQGAFSEAFF
v_call: TRBV6-5; j_call: TRBJ1-3; clone_size: .; d_call: .; cdr3_nt: TGTGCCAGCAGACCGTCCTACTCTGGAAACACCATATATTTT; cdr3_aa: CASRPSYSGNTIYF
v_call: TRBV2; j_call: TRBJ2-4; clone_size: .; d_call: TRBD1; cdr3_nt: TGTGCCAGCTACGGGGACAGGGGTAACATTCAGTACTTC; cdr3_aa: CASYGDRGNIQYF
v_call: TRBV19; j_call: TRBJ1-1; clone_size: .; d_call: .; cdr3_nt: TGTGCCAGTAGTATGGTGGAGGGGCGTGGTGAAGCTTTCTTT; cdr3_aa: CASSMVEGRGEAFF
v_call: TRBV3-1/TRBV3-2; j_call: TRBJ2-5; clone_size: .; d_call: .; cdr3_nt: TGTGCCAGCAGCCAAGGCCTTAACTCACAAGAGACCCAGTACTTC; cdr3_aa: CASSQGLNSQETQYF
v_call: TRBV25-1; j_call: TRBJ2-2; clone_size: .; d_call: .; cdr3_nt: TGTGCCAGCAGTCCCGCGCGGGGAGCGGAAGGTCGGGAGCTGTTTTTT; cdr3_aa: CASSPARGAEGRELFF
v_call: TRBV24-1; j_call: TRBJ1-1; clone_size: .; d_call: TRBD1; cdr3_nt: TGTGCCACCAGTGCCATGGGGACAGAAGACACTGAAGCTTTCTTT; cdr3_aa: CATSAMGTEDTEAFF
v_call: TRBV24-1; j_call: TRBJ2-5; clone_size: .; d_call: TRBD2; cdr3_nt: TGTGCCACCAGTGCGGGAGGGATCCGGGAGACCCAGTACTTC; cdr3_aa: CATSAGGIRETQYF
v_call: TRBV27; j_call: TRBJ2-6; clone_size: once; d_call: .; cdr3_nt: TGTGCCAGCAGCCATCCCCGCGGCGACAGCAACTCTGGGGCCAACGTCCTGACTTTC; cdr3_aa: CASSHPRGDSNSGANVLTF
v_call: TRBV24-1; j_call: TRBJ1-1; clone_size: .; d_call: .; cdr3_nt: TGTGCCACCAGTGATGGGGGGAGGGGCACTGAAGCTTTCTTT; cdr3_aa: CATSDGGRGTEAFF
v_call: TRBV3-1/TRBV3-2; j_call: TRBJ1-1; clone_size: .; d_call: .; cdr3_nt: TGTGCCAGCAGCCTTTTACCGGGAGGCGGCGTAGGTGAAGCTTTCTTT; cdr3_aa: CASSLLPGGGVGEAFF
v_call: TRBV5-6; j_call: TRBJ2-7; clone_size: .; d_call: TRBD2; cdr3_nt: TGTGCCAGCAGCTTGGGCAGGGAGGGCCTAAGCTCCTACGAGCAGTACTTC; cdr3_aa: CASSLGREGLSSYEQYF
v_call: TRBV7-8; j_call: TRBJ1-1; clone_size: few; d_call: .; cdr3_nt: TGTGCCAGCAGTTCCCTCGCGGCGCGGCTGGGGCCTGAAGCTTTCTTT; cdr3_aa: CASSSLAARLGPEAFF
v_call: TRBV4-3; j_call: TRBJ2-7; clone_size: once; d_call: TRBD1; cdr3_nt: TGCGCCAGCAGCCAAGTGGGGACAGATGAGCAGTACTTC; cdr3_aa: CASSQVGTDEQYF
v_call: TRBV5-1; j_call: TRBJ1-2; clone_size: .; d_call: .; cdr3_nt: TGCGCCAGCAGCGCAGACAGTGGTGGCTACACCTTC; cdr3_aa: CASSADSGGYTF
v_call: TRBV4-1; j_call: TRBJ1-4; clone_size: medium-sized; d_call: .; cdr3_nt: TGCGCCAGCAGCCAAGATCGCTACAGGGCCAATGAAAAACTGTTTTTT; cdr3_aa: CASSQDRYRANEKLFF
v_call: TRBV5-6; j_call: TRBJ2-5; clone_size: once; d_call: .; cdr3_nt: TGTGCCAGCAGCTTGCCACATTACCAAGAGACCCAGTACTTC; cdr3_aa: CASSLPHYQETQYF
v_call: TRBV7-2; j_call: TRBJ2-3; clone_size: .; d_call: .; cdr3_nt: TGTGCCAGCCGCAATGGAGGGCCCGCAGGGGGTGTTACGCAGTATTTT; cdr3_aa: CASRNGGPAGGVTQYF
v_call: TRBV6-5; j_call: TRBJ1-2; clone_size: .; d_call: .; cdr3_nt: TGTGCCAGCAGTTCGGGACTACCCTATGGCTACACCTTC; cdr3_aa: CASSSGLPYGYTF
v_call: TRBV7-9; j_call: TRBJ2-2; clone_size: .; d_call: .; cdr3_nt: TGTGCCAGCCACGACAGGACGAACACCGGGGAGCTGTTTTTT; cdr3_aa: CASHDRTNTGELFF
v_call: TRBV14; j_call: TRBJ1-6; clone_size: .; d_call: .; cdr3_nt: TGTGCCAGCAGCCAAATCCAGCGAAATTCACCCCTCCACTTT; cdr3_aa: CASSQIQRNSPLHF
v_call: TRBV19; j_call: TRBJ2-1; clone_size: .; d_call: .; cdr3_nt: TGTGCCAGTACTCTTGCCGCGGCGTCCTACAATGAGCAGTTCTTC; cdr3_aa: CASTLAAASYNEQFF
v_call: TRBV6-5; j_call: TRBJ1-2; clone_size: .; d_call: .; cdr3_nt: TGTGCCAGCGGGGCAGGCACTAACTATGGCTACACCTTC; cdr3_aa: CASGAGTNYGYTF
v_call: TRBV19; j_call: TRBJ2-7; clone_size: .; d_call: TRBD1; cdr3_nt: TGTGCCAGTAGCCCCGGGACAGACTCCTACGAGCAGTACTTC; cdr3_aa: CASSPGTDSYEQYF